This paragraph covers one T cell receptor (beta chain) sequence. TCRdb's table, derived via immunoSEQ multiplex PCR, lists solely in-frame clones and lacks some. The repertoire includes roughly 150,000 clones, around 80% of them detected once, and about 8.3% sits in the top ten. This CDR3 comprises 11 residues. In germline, CDR1 is SGHRS, CDR2 YFSETQ. Trimming removed 4 bases at V and 1 base at J, with 3 bases between. These data originate in a study of blood T cell repertoires in COVID-19. The J gene is TRBJ2-7, the V gene TRBV5-1; unclear D gene. The receptor's source is a man aged 55 to 69 with acute or convalescent COVID-19. Sequences were obtained from peripheral blood. CDR3 bases: TGCGCCAGCAGCCAATCCTACGAGCAGTACTTC. It encodes CASSQSYEQYF.